The 9 T cell receptor beta chains below all came from one sample that was sequenced in a study of T cells in Graves' hyperthyroidism and ophthalmopathy. It was RNA transcripts that yielded the amplified TCR beta CDR3 regions. Researchers ran a first-round RT-PCR on the TCR CDR3 using the HTBI primer set. TCRdb ran MiXCR on the multiplex PCR reads and lists one entry per CDR3 protein. In the table there are around 300,000 distinct CDR3 sequences, about 14% of which are singletons. The sequenced material came from blood. The receptors here all came from a woman between 25 and 40 years old with Graves' hyperthyroidism that later progressed to Graves' ophthalmopathy.

This clonotype was detected only a few times. J is TRBJ2-1 and V is TRBV15; 7 bases fit TRBD2. CDR3 length: 14 residues. Trimming cost V 3 bases and J 12 bases; bases outside gene matches: 11. Germline V gene sequence: CDR1 LNHNV, CDR2 YYDKDF (reference sequence). The CDR3 spells CATSSGGMPMRQFF. Here the CDR3 DNA reads TGTGCCACCAGCAGCGGGGGGATGCCAATGAGGCAGTTCTTC.

The chain is built from TRBV24-1 and TRBJ1-5, with D possibly matching TRBD1 (6 bases). Germline V CDR1 and CDR2: KGHDR, SFDVKD. V shed 8 bases and J shed 7 bases, with 11 bases lying between them. The length of the CDR3 is 12 residues. The CDR3 spells CATKQGWQPQHF. CDR3 DNA: TGTGCCACCAAACAGGGATGGCAGCCCCAGCATTTT.

Regarding this clonotype: This could be a read error, since a much larger clone is one nucleotide away. This sequence joins TRBV4-3 and TRBJ2-5; 9 bases are a match to TRBD2. TRBJ2-1 matches the DNA end more closely, so the J call is doubtful. Germline V CDR1 and CDR2: LGHNA, YSLEER. The CDR3 sequence is 15 residues long. The CDR3 DNA is TGCGCCAGCAGCCAAGCACTAGCGGGCCAAGAGACCCAGTTCTTC. Translation: CASSQALAGQETQFF.

V is TRBV6-5 and J is TRBJ1-2; 9 nucleotides align to TRBD1. J was trimmed by 10 bases and V by 2 bases; bases with no gene match: 8. In germline, CDR1 is MNHEY, CDR2 SVGAGI. The CDR3 extends over 14 amino acids. The CDR3 nucleotides are TGTGCCAGCAGTTACACCGGGACAGGGACAGACTACACCTTC. This translates into CASSYTGTGTDYTF.

A few counts support this clonotype. The chain is built from TRBV4-1 and TRBJ2-7; TRBD1 aligns across 9 bases. The CDR3 is 20 amino acids. From germline, CDR1 is MGHRA and CDR2 YSYEKL. Trimming removed 0 bases from V and 0 bases from J; junction bases left unmatched: 15. CDR3 nucleotides: TGCGCCAGCAGCCAAGAAAAAAAGAACGGAGGGACAGGGCCCTCCTACGAGCAGTACTTC. Protein sequence: CASSQEKKNGGTGPSYEQYF.

This clonotype was detected ten times or more. V usage is TRBV5-8 and J usage is TRBJ2-5, with TRBD2 as a possible D gene (5 bases). The V gene lost 0 bases and the J gene lost 5 bases, with 11 bases spanning the gap. Germline V gene data show CDR1 as SGHTS and CDR2 as YDEGEE. The CDR3 sequence is 14 residues long. In nucleotides, the CDR3 is TGTGCCAGCAGCTTGGCCGCGGGCCGGGAGACCCAGTACTTC. Protein product: CASSLAAGRETQYF.

This clonotype was seen repeatedly, ten times or more. The chain couples TRBV11-2 to TRBJ1-4, with D hard to call. Germline assignment: CDR1 SGHAT and CDR2 FQNNGV. The CDR3 has 14 residues. V was pared by 3 bases and J by 3 bases, with 8 bases between. CDR3 in DNA: TGTGCCAGCAGCTTCCAAAGACCTAATGAAAAACTGTTTTTT. Translating it yields CASSFQRPNEKLFF.

This clonotype has just a few counts. The J gene is TRBJ2-3, the V gene TRBV9; D may be TRBD1 or TRBD2 (5 bases each). V was clipped by 0 bases and J by 4 bases, with 12 bases between them. Germline assignment: CDR1 SGDLS and CDR2 YYNGEE. This CDR3 comprises 15 residues. The CDR3 DNA reads as TGTGCCAGCAGCGTAGCGAGGGGTCCCGCAGATACGCAGTATTTT. It translates to CASSVARGPADTQYF.

This clonotype was observed at least ten times. V and J are TRBV6-2 or TRBV6-3 and TRBJ2-1, with unresolved D. Germline V gene lookup returns CDR1 MNHEY and CDR2 SVGEGT. V lost 8 bases, J lost 1 base, and 3 bases lay in between. This CDR3 region has 11 residues. In nucleotides, the CDR3 is TGTGCCAGCTTATCCTACAATGAGCAGTTCTTC. Translation gives CASLSYNEQFF.